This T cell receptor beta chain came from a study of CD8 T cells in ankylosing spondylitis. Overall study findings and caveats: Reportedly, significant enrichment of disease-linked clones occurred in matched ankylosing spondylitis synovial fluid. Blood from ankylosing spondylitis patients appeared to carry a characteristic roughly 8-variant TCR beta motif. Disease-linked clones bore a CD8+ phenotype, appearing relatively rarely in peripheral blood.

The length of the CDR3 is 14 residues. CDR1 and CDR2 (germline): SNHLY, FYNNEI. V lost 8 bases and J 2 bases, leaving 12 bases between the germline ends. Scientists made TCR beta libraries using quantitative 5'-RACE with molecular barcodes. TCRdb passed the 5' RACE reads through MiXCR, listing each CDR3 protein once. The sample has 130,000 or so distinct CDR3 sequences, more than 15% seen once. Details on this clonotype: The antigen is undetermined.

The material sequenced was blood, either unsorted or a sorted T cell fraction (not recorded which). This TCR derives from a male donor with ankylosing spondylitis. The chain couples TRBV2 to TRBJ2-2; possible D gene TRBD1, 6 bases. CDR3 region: CASGTLYNTGELFF. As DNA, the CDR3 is TGTGCCAGCGGGACACTTTACAACACCGGGGAGCTGTTTTTT. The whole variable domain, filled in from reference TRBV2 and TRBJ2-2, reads EPEVTQTPSHQVTQMGQEVILRCVPISNHLYFYWYRQILGQKVEFLVSFYNNEISEKSEIFDDQFSVERPDGSNFTLKIRSTKLEDSAMYFCASGTLYNTGELFFGEGSRLTVL.